The entry that follows covers one TCR beta chain sequence. The antigen is unknown. The data were taken from a study of a mutant IDH1 vaccine in newly diagnosed glioma. At the level of the study: Vaccinations were initiated 4-6 weeks following radiotherapy alone, or were given together with temozolomide cycles.

Indicated time point: week 23, last vaccination. It was 300 ug of mutant IDH1 20-mer peptide that made up each vaccine dose, given with topical imiquimod. Profiling relied on immunoSEQ multiplex PCR, and the TCRdb table lists in-frame clones only, not all of them. The data hold 50,000 to 70,000 clones, with 80% to 90% observed a single time. Germline loops: CDR1 LGHNA, CDR2 YSLEER. The CDR3 loop spans 17 amino acids. Trimming shortened V by 0 bases and J by 2 bases, and 11 bases separated the two germline ends. The TCR was taken from a man aged 35 to 55 with glioma. This rearrangement joins TRBV4-3 to TRBJ2-6; D is undetermined. The input for sequencing was PBMCs, taken from a glioma patient whose treatment included an IDH1 peptide vaccine. The CDR3 bases are TGCGCCAGCAGCCAAGATCTAACGGGCACTGGGGCCAACGTCCTGACTTTC. It translates to CASSQDLTGTGANVLTF.